The rows below give T cell receptor beta chains drawn from one sample of a study of somatic mutations in cytotoxic T cells in rheumatoid arthritis. Sequenced by immunoSEQ multiplex PCR; TCRdb stores in-frame clones only, minus some. The sample records about 15,000 clones, 75% to 95% being singletons. Input material: CD4+ T cells sorted from blood. The receptors were sampled from a man aged 65 to 79 with rheumatoid arthritis. The CDR3 runs from the conserved cysteine through the conserved F or W. Fields, in order: J gene, D gene, clone size, V gene, CDR3 DNA, CDR3 protein. A D gene is named only where the DNA matches it firmly. Size is stated for part of the rows, as once, few or many counts, or as a class when the clone is expanded.

>TRBJ2-7|-|-|TRBV6-1
TGTGCCAGCAGGAACCCTACCTACGAGCAGTACTTC
CASRNPTYEQYF
>TRBJ1-6|-|-|TRBV7-2
TGTGCCAGCAGCCGACAGCTAGATAATTCACCCCTCCACTTT
CASSRQLDNSPLHF
>TRBJ2-6|-|-|TRBV30
TGTGCCTGGAGGGCGGTTGGCTCTGGGGCCAACGTCCTGACTTTC
CAWRAVGSGANVLTF
>TRBJ1-4|-|-|TRBV5-1
TGCGCCAGCAGCTTAAGGGGGAAGGATGAAAAACTGTTTTTT
CASSLRGKDEKLFF
>TRBJ2-1|-|-|TRBV19
TGTGCCAGTAGTCCCGTCCTTCTGGGGGGCAATGAGCAGTTCTTC
CASSPVLLGGNEQFF
>TRBJ2-2|-|-|TRBV6-4
TGTGCCAGCAGTGGCCACAGGGACGGGGAGCTGTTTTTT
CASSGHRDGELFF
>TRBJ2-1|-|few|TRBV21-1
TGTGCCAGCAGCTCCGGGGGGTGTACCGGGACTAGCGGGGGCATTGCGGGAAACAATGAGCAGTTCTTC
CASSSGGCTGTSGGIAGNNEQFF
>TRBJ2-6|-|-|TRBV9
TGTGCCAGCAGCGTCCAGGGATCTGGGGCCAACGTCCTGACTTTC
CASSVQGSGANVLTF
>TRBJ2-4|TRBD2|-|TRBV18
TGTGCCAGCTCACCAGCACTAGCGGGAGAAAACATTCAGTACTTC
CASSPALAGENIQYF
>TRBJ2-1|TRBD2|-|TRBV11-3
TGTGCCAGCAGCTTGCGGGAGGGCCCCTACAATGAGCAGTTCTTC
CASSLREGPYNEQFF
>TRBJ1-2|-|-|TRBV11-2
TGTGCCAGCAGCCCTTTGGTCGATCAGGGCTACACCTTC
CASSPLVDQGYTF
>TRBJ1-4|-|-|TRBV6-1
TGTGCCAGCAGTGAATACGCAGGTTCAACTAATGAAAAACTGTTTTTT
CASSEYAGSTNEKLFF
>TRBJ2-5|TRBD1|-|TRBV7-9
TGTGCCAGCAGCTTATTTGGGACAGGCATCGGGGAGACCCAGTACTTC
CASSLFGTGIGETQYF
>TRBJ2-7|-|-|TRBV7-9
TGTGCCAGCAGCACCGCCGGGACACTTCTCTACGAGCAGTACTTC
CASSTAGTLLYEQYF
>TRBJ2-5|-|-|TRBV27
TGTGCCAGCAGAAAGGCAGGGGTCCAAGAGACCCAGTACTTC
CASRKAGVQETQYF
>TRBJ1-6|TRBD1|once|TRBV4-2
TGTGCCAGCAGCGGGGGACAGGGGAGATCACCCCTCCACTTT
CASSGGQGRSPLHF
>TRBJ2-3|TRBD2|-|TRBV18
TGTGCCAGCTCACAGGGGACTAGCGGGAGCGCAGATACGCAGTATTTT
CASSQGTSGSADTQYF
>TRBJ1-4|-|-|TRBV7-9
TGTGCCAGCACCCGCCGCCCGGGGGCAACTAATGAAAAACTGTTTTTT
CASTRRPGATNEKLFF
>TRBJ2-2|-|-|TRBV10-3
TGTGCCATCAGAGTAGCGGAGAACACCGGGGAGCTGTTTTTT
CAIRVAENTGELFF
>TRBJ2-5|TRBD2|-|TRBV19
TGTGCCAGTAGTATAACCCACATTAGCGGGAAAGAGACCCAGTACTTC
CASSITHISGKETQYF
>TRBJ1-5|-|-|TRBV19
TGTGCCAGTAGTATAGTGAGCAGCAATCAGCCCCAGCATTTT
CASSIVSSNQPQHF
>TRBJ1-2|TRBD1|once|TRBV28
TGTGCCAGCAGCCGGACAGGGGCTAGCTATGGCTACACCTTC
CASSRTGASYGYTF
>TRBJ2-7|-|few|TRBV29-1
TGCAGCGTTGAGCAACAGGAACCCTACGAGCAGTACTTT
CSVEQQEPYEQYF
>TRBJ2-5|TRBD1|-|TRBV11-2
TGTGCCAGCAGCTCCCCAGGACAGGGAGAGACCCAGTACTTC
CASSSPGQGETQYF
>TRBJ2-2|TRBD2|-|TRBV4-1
TGCGCCAGCAGCCAAGACCCCGGGACTAGCGGGAGGTCACGGGAGCTGTTTTTT
CASSQDPGTSGRSRELFF
>TRBJ2-7|-|-|TRBV29-1
TGCAGCGTTGTACAACAGCCGACCTCCTACGAGCAGTACTTC
CSVVQQPTSYEQYF
>TRBJ1-1|TRBD1|-|TRBV9
TGTGCCAGCAGCCCCGGACAGGGGGCTTTGAACACTGAAGCTTTCTTT
CASSPGQGALNTEAFF
>TRBJ2-1|TRBD2|-|TRBV4-1
TGCGCCAGCAGCCAAGATAAGCGGGGGGGCGGGGAGCAGTTCTTC
CASSQDKRGGGEQFF
>TRBJ1-4|-|-|TRBV28
TGTGCCAGCAGTTTTATCCAGGGTAGTGAAAAACTGTTTTTT
CASSFIQGSEKLFF
>TRBJ1-1|-|-|TRBV21-1
TGTGCCAGCAGCACCCAAACTAAGGTCACTGAAGCTTTCTTT
CASSTQTKVTEAFF
>TRBJ2-2|TRBD1|-|TRBV19
TGTGCCAGTAGTACGGGACAGGGGGACACCGGGGAGCTGTTTTTT
CASSTGQGDTGELFF
>TRBJ2-3|TRBD1|-|TRBV6-1
TGTGCCAGCGGTTGGGGGACAGGGAGGATCGATACGCAGTATTTT
CASGWGTGRIDTQYF
>TRBJ2-7|-|-|TRBV6-6
TGTGCCAGCAGTTCCCCGGGGTCTACTTCCTACGAGCAGTACTTC
CASSSPGSTSYEQYF
>TRBJ1-1|-|-|TRBV5-6
TGTGCCAGCAGCTTACAGGGCCCTGAAGCTTTCTTT
CASSLQGPEAFF
>TRBJ1-1|-|-|TRBV6-5
TGTGCCAGCAGTTACTCGATCACGGGGGTTGTCACTGAAGCTTTCTTT
CASSYSITGVVTEAFF
>TRBJ1-1|-|-|TRBV5-1
TGCGCCAGCAGTTATAAGACCGACAGCACTGAAGCTTTCTTT
CASSYKTDSTEAFF
>TRBJ1-5|-|-|TRBV6-5
TGTGCCAGCGGACGACAGCCGAACAATCAGCCCCAGCATTTT
CASGRQPNNQPQHF
>TRBJ1-2|-|few|TRBV19
TGTGCCAGTAGTATGGTGGGGACTACGGACTATGGCTACACCTTC
CASSMVGTTDYGYTF
>TRBJ1-3|-|-|TRBV19
TGTGCCGCCGCCACGAGCTCTGGAAACACCATATATTTT
CAAATSSGNTIYF
>TRBJ2-7|TRBD2|-|TRBV16
TGTGCCAGCAGCCAATCCCCCAGCGGGAGGGGTATCTACGAGCAGTACTTC
CASSQSPSGRGIYEQYF
>TRBJ2-1|TRBD1|-|TRBV7-6
TGTGCCAGCAGCTACGCCGACAGGGCGGTTGAGCAGTTCTTC
CASSYADRAVEQFF
>TRBJ2-3|TRBD2|-|TRBV5-1
TGCGCCAGCAGCTTGGTACTAGCGGGGGGTGGAGATACGCAGTATTTT
CASSLVLAGGGDTQYF
>TRBJ2-4|-|-|TRBV9
TGTGCCAGCAGCCCGAGCGGAACCCGGGCCAAAAACATTCAGTACTTC
CASSPSGTRAKNIQYF
>TRBJ2-2|TRBD2|-|TRBV18
TGTGCCAGCTCGAGGGGACTAGCGGCCACCGGGGAGCTGTTTTTT
CASSRGLAATGELFF
>TRBJ1-1|-|few|TRBV5-1
TGCGCCAGCAGCTTGAGACCGCAGGGTACGTTGGATGGGGCCACTGAAGCTTTCTTT
CASSLRPQGTLDGATEAFF
>TRBJ2-2|TRBD1|-|TRBV5-1
TGCGCCAGCAGCTGGGACAGGCCGAACACCGGGGAGCTGTTTTTT
CASSWDRPNTGELFF
>TRBJ1-2|TRBD1|-|TRBV30
TGTGCCTGGAGTCCGACAGGGGAAGGCTACACCTTC
CAWSPTGEGYTF
>TRBJ1-2|-|-|TRBV28
TGTGCCAGCAGTTTTGCGGGTTATGGCTACACCTTC
CASSFAGYGYTF
>TRBJ2-2|TRBD1|once|TRBV5-1
TGCGCCAGCAGCTTCTCACGGACAGGGGGCGCCGGCGGGGAGCTGTTTTTT
CASSFSRTGGAGGELFF